The rows below give T cell receptor beta chains drawn from one sample of a study of Graves' ophthalmopathy and Graves' hyperthyroidism. One entry per CDR3 protein results from TCRdb running MiXCR on the multiplex PCR reads. The profile covers around 590,000 distinct CDR3 sequences, with roughly 39% appearing a single time and roughly 4.5% taken by the ten largest. The sequenced sample consisted of peripheral blood or thyroid tissue (not recorded which). These TCRs come from an adult man with Graves' hyperthyroidism. Both conserved end residues are part of each CDR3. Each record gives: V gene, CDR3 length, J gene, D gene, clone size, CDR3 protein, CDR3 DNA. D genes are given only for firm matches. Size is stated for part of the rows, as once, few or many counts, or as a class when the clone is expanded.

v_call: TRBV25-1; cdr3_length: 16; j_call: TRBJ2-3; d_call: TRBD2; clone_size: many; cdr3_aa: CASSPGASGTADTQYF; cdr3_nt: TGTGCCAGCAGTCCCGGAGCTAGCGGGACGGCAGATACGCAGTATTTT
v_call: TRBV20-1; cdr3_length: 11; j_call: TRBJ2-2; d_call: .; clone_size: many; cdr3_aa: CSADSAGELFF; cdr3_nt: TGCAGTGCCGATAGCGCCGGGGAGCTGTTTTTT
v_call: TRBV13; cdr3_length: 15; j_call: TRBJ1-3; d_call: TRBD1; clone_size: many; cdr3_aa: CASSRGQGLENTIYF; cdr3_nt: TGTGCCAGCAGCCGCGGACAGGGTCTTGAAAACACCATATATTTT
v_call: TRBV7-9; cdr3_length: 15; j_call: TRBJ1-5; d_call: .; clone_size: many; cdr3_aa: CASSSPEGGNQPQHF; cdr3_nt: TGTGCCAGCAGCTCACCAGAGGGTGGCAATCAGCCCCAGCATTTT
v_call: TRBV6-4; cdr3_length: 14; j_call: TRBJ2-5; d_call: .; clone_size: .; cdr3_aa: CASSAWDKQETQYF; cdr3_nt: TGTGCCAGCAGTGCCTGGGACAAACAAGAGACCCAGTACTTC
v_call: TRBV7-9; cdr3_length: 15; j_call: TRBJ1-3; d_call: TRBD1; clone_size: .; cdr3_aa: CASSPGQGSGNTVYF; cdr3_nt: TGTGCCAGCAGCCCGGGACAGGGCAGTGGAAACACCGTATATTTT
v_call: TRBV7-9; cdr3_length: 15; j_call: TRBJ2-3; d_call: TRBD2; clone_size: .; cdr3_aa: CASSLVAGGLDTQYF; cdr3_nt: TGTGCCAGCAGCTTAGTAGCGGGGGGTCTGGATACGCAGTATTTT
v_call: TRBV12-3/TRBV12-4; cdr3_length: 13; j_call: TRBJ1-4; d_call: .; clone_size: few; cdr3_aa: CASSLSGYEKLFF; cdr3_nt: TGTGCCAGCAGTTTATCGGGTTATGAAAAACTGTTTTTT
v_call: TRBV29-1; cdr3_length: 13; j_call: TRBJ2-7; d_call: TRBD1; clone_size: many; cdr3_aa: CSVDRTTGGEQYF; cdr3_nt: TGCAGCGTTGATAGGACGACAGGGGGCGAGCAGTACTTC
v_call: TRBV7-9; cdr3_length: 14; j_call: TRBJ1-1; d_call: .; clone_size: .; cdr3_aa: CASSILAGRAEAFF; cdr3_nt: TGTGCCAGCAGCATCCTAGCGGGGCGAGCTGAAGCTTTCTTT
v_call: TRBV29-1; cdr3_length: 17; j_call: TRBJ2-3; d_call: .; clone_size: .; cdr3_aa: CSVRGRVEGGATDTQYF; cdr3_nt: TGCAGCGTGCGGGGTCGGGTCGAGGGGGGGGCCACAGATACGCAGTATTTT
v_call: TRBV2; cdr3_length: 17; j_call: TRBJ2-3; d_call: .; clone_size: .; cdr3_aa: CASSPGHSGLSTDTQYF; cdr3_nt: TGTGCCAGCAGTCCGGGACACTCGGGCCTAAGCACAGATACGCAGTATTTT
v_call: TRBV6-6; cdr3_length: 14; j_call: TRBJ1-2; d_call: .; clone_size: few; cdr3_aa: CASSEVGGSVGYTF; cdr3_nt: TGTGCCAGCAGTGAAGTAGGAGGGTCTGTTGGCTACACCTTC
v_call: TRBV6-6; cdr3_length: 12; j_call: TRBJ2-5; d_call: .; clone_size: many; cdr3_aa: CASSSNPETQYF; cdr3_nt: TGTGCCAGCAGTTCGAACCCAGAGACCCAGTACTTC
v_call: TRBV20-1; cdr3_length: 13; j_call: TRBJ1-5; d_call: TRBD1; clone_size: many; cdr3_aa: CSAPGQGNQPQHF; cdr3_nt: TGCAGTGCTCCCGGACAGGGCAATCAGCCCCAGCATTTT
v_call: TRBV20-1; cdr3_length: 13; j_call: TRBJ2-2; d_call: .; clone_size: .; cdr3_aa: CSARMLTTLELFF; cdr3_nt: TGCAGTGCTAGAATGCTAACCACCTTGGAGCTGTTTTTT
v_call: TRBV6-1; cdr3_length: 15; j_call: TRBJ1-1; d_call: .; clone_size: few; cdr3_aa: CASTHPIRGPTEAFF; cdr3_nt: TGTGCCAGCACCCACCCCATCCGGGGCCCCACTGAAGCTTTCTTT
v_call: TRBV20-1; cdr3_length: 15; j_call: TRBJ1-5; d_call: TRBD1; clone_size: many; cdr3_aa: CSASKDRDRGQPQHF; cdr3_nt: TGCAGTGCTAGTAAGGACAGGGATCGGGGTCAGCCCCAGCATTTT
v_call: TRBV6-6; cdr3_length: 14; j_call: TRBJ1-5; d_call: .; clone_size: many; cdr3_aa: CATTTGSGRSPQHF; cdr3_nt: TGTGCCACCACAACGGGTTCAGGCCGATCGCCCCAGCATTTT
v_call: TRBV2; cdr3_length: 14; j_call: TRBJ2-7; d_call: .; clone_size: few; cdr3_aa: CASSDAGGPYEQYF; cdr3_nt: TGTGCCAGCAGTGACGCCGGGGGACCCTACGAGCAGTACTTC
v_call: TRBV12-3/TRBV12-4; cdr3_length: 16; j_call: TRBJ2-3; d_call: TRBD2; clone_size: .; cdr3_aa: CASSWRIAGLTDTQYF; cdr3_nt: TGTGCCAGCAGTTGGCGCATAGCGGGCCTCACAGATACGCAGTATTTT
v_call: TRBV15; cdr3_length: 15; j_call: TRBJ2-7; d_call: TRBD1; clone_size: .; cdr3_aa: CATSRTGQVLFEQYF; cdr3_nt: TGTGCCACCAGCAGAACGGGACAGGTTTTATTCGAGCAGTACTTC
v_call: TRBV20-1; cdr3_length: 13; j_call: TRBJ1-1; d_call: TRBD1; clone_size: .; cdr3_aa: CSASAQGGREAFF; cdr3_nt: TGCAGTGCTAGCGCCCAGGGGGGACGTGAAGCTTTCTTT
v_call: TRBV5-1; cdr3_length: 15; j_call: TRBJ2-3; d_call: .; clone_size: few; cdr3_aa: CASSLEASGTDTQYF; cdr3_nt: TGCGCCAGCAGCTTGGAGGCTAGCGGCACAGATACGCAGTATTTT
v_call: TRBV20-1; cdr3_length: 15; j_call: TRBJ1-5; d_call: .; clone_size: many; cdr3_aa: CSAGEGRLINQPQHF; cdr3_nt: TGCAGTGCTGGGGAGGGACGGCTAATCAATCAGCCCCAGCATTTT
v_call: TRBV6-5; cdr3_length: 14; j_call: TRBJ1-2; d_call: .; clone_size: .; cdr3_aa: CASSEAEQYDGYTF; cdr3_nt: TGTGCCAGCAGTGAAGCTGAGCAGTATGATGGCTACACCTTC
v_call: TRBV6-5; cdr3_length: 11; j_call: TRBJ2-7; d_call: .; clone_size: few; cdr3_aa: CASSFTGKQYF; cdr3_nt: TGTGCCAGCAGTTTCACAGGGAAGCAGTACTTC
v_call: TRBV9; cdr3_length: 14; j_call: TRBJ1-5; d_call: .; clone_size: .; cdr3_aa: CASSVEESNQPQHF; cdr3_nt: TGTGCCAGCAGCGTAGAGGAGAGCAATCAGCCCCAGCATTTT
v_call: TRBV5-8; cdr3_length: 16; j_call: TRBJ1-5; d_call: .; clone_size: many; cdr3_aa: CASSIDGHHSNQPQHF; cdr3_nt: TGTGCCAGCAGCATCGACGGTCATCATAGCAATCAGCCCCAGCATTTT
v_call: TRBV7-9; cdr3_length: 15; j_call: TRBJ2-7; d_call: .; clone_size: few; cdr3_aa: CASSAVSGLQGEQYF; cdr3_nt: TGTGCCAGCAGCGCCGTCTCGGGGCTCCAGGGCGAGCAGTACTTC
v_call: TRBV12-3/TRBV12-4; cdr3_length: 14; j_call: TRBJ2-2; d_call: .; clone_size: few; cdr3_aa: CASSFSGSTGELFF; cdr3_nt: TGTGCCAGCAGTTTTTCTGGGAGCACCGGGGAGCTGTTTTTT
v_call: TRBV7-6; cdr3_length: 15; j_call: TRBJ1-6; d_call: .; clone_size: many; cdr3_aa: CASSLAVGGSSPLHF; cdr3_nt: TGTGCCAGCAGCTTAGCCGTCGGGGGTTCTTCACCCCTCCACTTT
v_call: TRBV3-1; cdr3_length: 13; j_call: TRBJ2-7; d_call: .; clone_size: .; cdr3_aa: CASSALGTYEQYF; cdr3_nt: TGTGCCAGCAGCGCCCTTGGCACCTACGAGCAGTACTTC